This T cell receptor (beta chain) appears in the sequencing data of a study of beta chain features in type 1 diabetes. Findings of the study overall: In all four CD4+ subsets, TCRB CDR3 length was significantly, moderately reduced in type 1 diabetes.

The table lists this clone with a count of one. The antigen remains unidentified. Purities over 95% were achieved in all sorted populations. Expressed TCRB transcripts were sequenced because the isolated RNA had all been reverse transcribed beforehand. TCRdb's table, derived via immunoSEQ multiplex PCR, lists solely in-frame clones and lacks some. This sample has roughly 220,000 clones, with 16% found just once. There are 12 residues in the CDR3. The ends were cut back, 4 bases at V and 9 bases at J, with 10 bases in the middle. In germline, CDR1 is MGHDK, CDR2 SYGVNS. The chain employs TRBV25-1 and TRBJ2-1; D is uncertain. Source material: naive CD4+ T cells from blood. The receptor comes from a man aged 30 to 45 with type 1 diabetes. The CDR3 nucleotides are TGTGCCAGCAGTGGATCGTTCGGTGAGCAGTTCTTC. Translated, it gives CASSGSFGEQFF.